This passage covers 11 T cell receptor beta chains from one sample sequenced in a study of OX40 agonist ivuxolimab in advanced cancers. The data were produced by immunoSEQ multiplex PCR, yet TCRdb's version contains in-frame clones alone and is incomplete. The sample records 60,000 to 80,000 clones, roughly 78% being singletons. Sequencing was performed on CD4+ or CD8+ T cells sorted from blood, taken in a trial of the OX40 agonist ivuxolimab. The source of these receptors is an adult with an advanced solid tumor such as melanoma, head and neck, liver or kidney cancer.

The chain uses TRBV6-1 and TRBJ1-5, with D uncertain. This CDR3 region has 13 residues. The V end lost 3 bases, the J end lost 3 bases, and 6 bases lay between the germline ends. Germline V gives CDR1 MNHNS, CDR2 SASEGT. The CDR3, as DNA: TGTGCCAGCAGTGAGCGGGTCAATCAGCCCCAGCATTTT. Translation: CASSERVNQPQHF.

CDR3 protein: CASSWGQREQYF. The CDR3 DNA sequence: TGTGCCAGCAGCTGGGGACAGCGGGAGCAGTACTTC. The chain carries TRBV7-3 and TRBJ2-7; 7 nucleotides align to TRBD1. The junction had 4 bases not matched to a gene; V was cut back by 4 bases and J by 7 bases. CDR3 length: 12 residues. Germline CDR1 SGHTA, CDR2 FQGTGA.

This clone was found a few times. The same CDR3 arises from other DNA sequences in this sample as well. The rearrangement links TRBV9 to TRBJ1-2, with a possible D match to TRBD1 (5 bases). V gave up 2 bases and J gave up 0 bases, with 11 bases separating them. The CDR3 extends over 15 amino acids. Germline assignment: CDR1 SGDLS and CDR2 YYNGEE. CDR3 protein: CASSVGTGANYGYTF. Here the CDR3 DNA reads TGTGCCAGCAGCGTGGGTACAGGAGCTAACTATGGCTACACCTTC.

V and J are TRBV18 and TRBJ1-4; unclear D gene. Germline CDR1 reads KGHSH; CDR2 reads LQKENI. This CDR3 spans 16 amino acids. Trimming removed 3 bases from V and 3 bases from J, with 14 bases in between. The chain's CDR3 is CASSPPGSLANEKLFF. The CDR3 DNA reads as TGTGCCAGCTCACCTCCGGGCTCACTTGCTAATGAAAAACTGTTTTTT.

CDR3 DNA sequence: TGTGCCAGCAGCGCTCAGTCCTATGGCTACACCTTC. As protein: CASSAQSYGYTF. This chain links TRBV9 with TRBJ1-2; no firm D call. CDR1 and CDR2 from the germline V gene are SGDLS and YYNGEE. The CDR3 loop spans 12 amino acids. Trimming shortened V by 3 bases and J by 4 bases, and 7 bases separated the two germline ends.

The genes are TRBV5-6 and TRBJ2-2; 13 bases line up with TRBD2. The length of the CDR3 is 16 residues. From germline, CDR1 is SGHDT and CDR2 YYEEEE. V dropped 4 bases and J dropped 2; count of bases not matched to a gene: 2. CDR3 DNA sequence: TGTGCCAGCAGCGCGGGACTAGCGGGAAACACCGGGGAGCTGTTTTTT. It specifies CASSAGLAGNTGELFF.

The rearrangement uses TRBV9 and TRBJ2-2; D uncertain. Between the trimmed V and J ends, which lost 0 bases and 9 bases, there was a span of 6 bases. The CDR3 is made up of 12 amino acids. Germline V lookup: CDR1 SGDLS, CDR2 YYNGEE. The CDR3 region has the DNA TGTGCCAGCAGCGTAGTAGCCTGGGAGCTGTTTTTT. It specifies CASSVVAWELFF.

This clone was counted once. V and J are TRBV7-6 and TRBJ2-4; 9 positions match TRBD2. There are 16 residues in the CDR3. The ends lost 0 bases at V and 3 bases at J; junction bases unmatched: 3. Germline V gene data show CDR1 as SGHVS and CDR2 as FNYEAQ. The CDR3 nucleotides are TGTGCCAGCAGCTTAGCTAGCGGGGGAATCAAAAACATTCAGTACTTC. This encodes CASSLASGGIKNIQYF.

This clone was seen more than once but under ten times. The rearrangement uses TRBV10-3 and TRBJ2-7; D is ambiguous. CDR3 length: 12 residues. The germline V gene encodes CDR1 ENHRY and CDR2 SYGVKD. V lost 7 bases to trimming and J lost 0 bases, with 7 bases between them. The CDR3 sequence: CAINGDSYEQYF. CDR3 in DNA: TGTGCCATCAATGGGGACTCCTACGAGCAGTACTTC.

This clone was seen many times. CDR3 loop: CASSPMTGELFF. DNA for the CDR3: TGTGCCAGCAGTCCTATGACCGGGGAGCTGTTTTTT. The V gene is TRBV27, the J gene TRBJ2-2; no clear D gene. Between the trimmed V and J ends, which lost 5 bases and 5 bases, there was a span of 6 bases. The CDR3 runs 12 residues. CDR1 and CDR2 (germline): MNHEY, SMNVEV (reference sequence).

This clone was seen only a few times. This chain joins TRBV28 and TRBJ1-5, with no clear D. CDR1 and CDR2 from the germline V gene are MDHEN and SYDVKM. This CDR3 is 14 amino acids long. Trimming removed 7 bases at V and 8 bases at J, with 18 bases between. The CDR3 coding sequence is TGTGCCAGCAACGGAGGCCCATACGTTGAGCCCCAGCATTTT. Protein product: CASNGGPYVEPQHF.